The 14 T cell receptor beta chains listed next were all sequenced from one sample in a study of T cell responses to AZD1222 COVID-19 vaccine. Produced via immunoSEQ multiplex PCR; TCRdb's table is partial and in-frame only. The sample contains roughly 120,000 clones, approximately 90% of which appear only once. This specimen consisted of peripheral blood, obtained on day 0 of AZD1222 vaccination. These receptor sequences come from an adult in good health.

The rearrangement links TRBV5-1 to TRBJ2-5, with a tentative D call TRBD1 (5 bases). This CDR3 contains 13 residues. V lost 3 bases and J 5 bases, leaving 11 bases between the germline ends. Germline assignment: CDR1 SGHRS and CDR2 YFSETQ. This CDR3 is CASSSGRAETQYF. CDR3 coding DNA: TGCGCCAGCAGCTCCGGCAGGGCGGAGACCCAGTACTTC.

The chain links TRBV19 to TRBJ2-2, with TRBD2 as a possible D gene (6 bases). Germline lookup yields CDR1 LNHDA and CDR2 SQIVND (reference sequence). Deletions cut 8 bases from V and 5 bases from J, with 18 bases between. This CDR3 is 15 amino acids long. The CDR3 is CASRPQTAGTGELFF. CDR3 DNA sequence: TGTGCCAGTCGTCCCCAAACCGCGGGGACCGGGGAGCTGTTTTTT.

In this sample, this clone turned up a few times. CDR3 nucleotides: TGCAGTGGGACCGACTATGGCTACACCTTC. Amino acids: CSGTDYGYTF. The V gene is TRBV20-1, the J gene TRBJ1-2; D is undetermined. Trimming shortened V by 7 bases and J by 3 bases, and 6 bases separated the two germline ends. The CDR3 runs 10 residues. Germline-derived CDR1 and CDR2 are DFQATT and SNEGSKA (reference sequence).

The chain is built from TRBV3-1 (or the pseudogene TRBV3-2) and TRBJ1-2, with D maybe TRBD1 (5 bases). CDR3 length: 14 amino acids. Germline CDR1 is LGHDT and CDR2 is YNNKEL (reference sequence). V was cut by 1 base and J by 2 bases, with 8 bases left in between. The DNA for the CDR3 is TGTGCCAGCAGCCAAGGTCGGGGGAACTATGGCTACACCTTC. Amino acids: CASSQGRGNYGYTF.

This sequence joins TRBV7-9 and TRBJ2-7, with D uncertain. V lost 5 bases, J lost 1 base, and 6 bases lay in between. CDR3 length: 12 residues. The germline gives CDR1 SEHNR, CDR2 FQNEAQ (reference sequence). DNA of the CDR3: TGTGCCAGCAGCCGAACATCCTACGAGCAGTACTTC. This codes for CASSRTSYEQYF.

Here the CDR3 DNA reads TGTGCCAGCAGCTTAGGGTGGAGTGTCGGTGGCTACACCTTC. This translates into CASSLGWSVGGYTF. The chain has TRBV7-9 and TRBJ1-2; D gene ambiguous. The CDR3 consists of 14 residues. V was shortened by 1 base and J by 7 bases, with 13 bases between the two germline ends. Germline values: CDR1 SEHNR, CDR2 FQNEAQ (reference sequence).

The table lists this clone with a few counts. The CDR3: CASRQPGLVYEQYF. The CDR3 DNA follows: TGTGCCAGCAGACAACCGGGACTAGTTTACGAGCAGTACTTC. The V call is TRBV28, the J call TRBJ2-7, with TRBD2 matching 8 bases. The CDR3 extends over 14 amino acids. Germline V gives CDR1 MDHEN, CDR2 SYDVKM. Losses at the gene ends were 6 bases for V and 4 bases for J; bases not matched to a gene: 8.

This clone has more than one count but fewer than ten. The V and J genes are TRBV14 and TRBJ2-2; 7 bases map to TRBD2. Germline CDR1 and CDR2: SGHDN and FVKESK. The V segment lost 2 bases and the J segment 1 base; nucleotides outside the gene matches: 7. The length of the CDR3 is 17 residues. In nucleotides, the CDR3 is TGTGCCAGCAGCCAATGGACGGGCGGGGGGAACACCGGGGAGCTGTTTTTT. Residues: CASSQWTGGGNTGELFF.

V is TRBV19 and J is TRBJ2-5; 9 nucleotides align to TRBD2. The germline CDR1 and CDR2 sequences are LNHDA and SQIVND (reference sequence). This CDR3 spans 14 amino acids. V shed 5 bases and J 4 bases; nucleotides not matched to a gene: 5. CDR3 region: CASSLGTSPETQYF. The CDR3 DNA reads TGTGCCAGTAGTCTCGGGACTAGCCCAGAGACCCAGTACTTC.

This chain uses TRBV19 with TRBJ1-5, with D perhaps matching TRBD1 (5 bases). The CDR3 runs 15 residues. CDR1 LNHDA and CDR2 SQIVND come from the germline V gene (reference sequence). V shed 6 bases and J shed 5 bases, with 17 bases lying between them. CDR3 sequence reads: CASRRGLGWDQPQHF. The CDR3 DNA is TGTGCCAGTAGGAGGGGTCTCGGATGGGATCAGCCCCAGCATTTT.

The chain has TRBV28 and TRBJ1-6; D not resolved. The CDR3 covers 11 residues. Germline assignment: CDR1 MDHEN and CDR2 SYDVKM. Trimming left V 3 bases short and J 12 bases short, with 6 bases between. CDR3 nucleotides: TGTGCCAGCAGTTTTCAGGAACCCCTCCACTTT. Translated: CASSFQEPLHF.

CDR3 in DNA: TGTGCCAGTAGTGCCCCTTACAGGGGGTCCTACGAGCAGTACTTC. Translating gives CASSAPYRGSYEQYF. This sequence joins TRBV19 and TRBJ2-7, with 8 bases aligning to TRBD1. V was pared by 5 bases and J by 1 base, with 7 bases of the junction left unmatched. This CDR3 has 15 residues. The germline CDR1 and CDR2 sequences are LNHDA and SQIVND (reference sequence).

V usage is TRBV5-1 and J usage is TRBJ2-3; 9 nucleotides line up with TRBD1. This CDR3 has 14 amino acids. Per germline, CDR1 SGHRS and CDR2 YFSETQ. V lost 4 bases to trimming and J lost 6 bases; unmatched junction nucleotides: 6. CDR3 loop: CASSADRGDDTQYF. The CDR3 DNA reads TGCGCCAGCAGCGCCGACAGGGGGGACGATACGCAGTATTTT.

The chain employs TRBV19 and TRBJ2-2; either TRBD1 or TRBD2 may supply D (6 bases each). The CDR3 covers 14 residues. CDR1 is LNHDA and CDR2 is SQIVND in the germline V gene (reference sequence). Trimming removed 5 bases from V and 4 bases from J, with 11 bases in between. CDR3 amino acids: CASSDRTITGELFF. The CDR3, as DNA: TGTGCCAGTAGTGACAGGACTATCACCGGGGAGCTGTTTTTT.